Listed below are T cell receptor beta chains from one sample, sequenced in a study of OX40 agonist ivuxolimab in advanced cancers. The protocol was immunoSEQ multiplex PCR, while the TCRdb copy is restricted to in-frame clones and leaves out a portion. The sample consists of fewer than 100,000 clones, 83% of them appearing once. Sequencing was performed on CD4+ or CD8+ T cells sorted from blood, taken in a trial of the OX40 agonist ivuxolimab. The receptors stem from an adult with an advanced solid tumor such as melanoma, head and neck, liver or kidney cancer. Each CDR3 is given with its conserved first and last residue. A D gene is named only where the DNA matches it firmly. Clone size appears in some rows only: once, few, many, or a class for an expanded clone.

TRBV20-1	TRBJ2-7	.	.	CSARSEEQYF	TGCAGTGCTAGGTCGGAGGAGCAGTACTTC
TRBV30	TRBJ1-6	TRBD1	.	CAWKGQGDSPLHF	TGTGCCTGGAAGGGACAGGGCGATTCACCCCTCCACTTT
TRBV23-1	TRBJ2-7	TRBD1	.	CASSQDRAYEQYF	TGCGCCAGCAGTCAAGACAGGGCCTACGAGCAGTACTTC
TRBV19	TRBJ2-2	TRBD1	.	CASRGQGPGELFF	TGTGCCAGTAGGGGACAGGGCCCCGGGGAGCTGTTTTTT
TRBV5-1	TRBJ2-3	TRBD2	.	CASSLLAEGTDTQYF	TGCGCCAGCAGCTTACTAGCGGAAGGCACAGATACGCAGTATTTT
TRBV5-4	TRBJ1-1	TRBD1	once	CASSLGAKQGANTEAFF	TGTGCCAGCAGCTTGGGGGCCAAACAGGGGGCGAACACTGAAGCTTTCTTT
TRBV2	TRBJ2-7	TRBD2	.	CASSKGLAGVPYEQYF	TGTGCCAGCAGTAAAGGACTAGCGGGGGTTCCCTACGAGCAGTACTTC
TRBV11-3	TRBJ2-2	TRBD2	.	CASSLDGAGGWELFF	TGTGCCAGCAGCTTAGATGGAGCGGGAGGATGGGAGCTGTTTTTT
TRBV11-3	TRBJ2-6	.	.	CASSQQTLSSGANVLTF	TGTGCCAGCAGCCAACAGACCCTCAGCTCTGGGGCCAACGTCCTGACTTTC
TRBV28	TRBJ1-1	.	.	CASSSGGEANTEAFF	TGTGCCAGCAGTTCGGGAGGGGAGGCGAACACTGAAGCTTTCTTT
TRBV11-3	TRBJ2-1	.	medium-sized	CASSFRDGEQFF	TGTGCCAGCAGCTTCAGGGATGGTGAGCAGTTCTTC
TRBV5-5	TRBJ1-5	TRBD1	once	CASSARTGTVNQPQHF	TGTGCCAGCAGCGCCCGGACCGGGACAGTCAATCAGCCCCAGCATTTT
TRBV5-1	TRBJ2-7	.	once	CASSRTSYEQYF	TGCGCCAGCAGCCGAACCAGCTACGAGCAGTACTTC
TRBV5-4	TRBJ2-3	TRBD2	once	CASSRGTTSADTQYF	TGTGCCAGCAGCCGAGGGACTACCTCCGCAGATACGCAGTATTTT
TRBV5-6	TRBJ2-2	TRBD2	.	CASSFLAGGPEELFF	TGTGCCAGCAGCTTTCTAGCGGGAGGGCCAGAGGAGCTGTTTTTT
TRBV29-1	TRBJ2-1	.	.	CSVEGRPPPGEQFF	TGCAGCGTTGAAGGTCGGCCCCCCCCGGGTGAGCAGTTCTTC
TRBV15	TRBJ2-2	.	.	CATSRDHPSRSGELFF	TGTGCCACCAGCAGAGATCACCCTAGTAGGTCCGGGGAGCTGTTTTTT
TRBV11-2	TRBJ2-1	TRBD2	.	CASSLVPGLAVDNEQFF	TGTGCCAGCAGCTTAGTTCCGGGACTAGCGGTGGACAATGAGCAGTTCTTC
TRBV2	TRBJ1-4	.	.	CASSLAPEKLFF	TGTGCCAGCAGCCTGGCGCCGGAAAAACTGTTTTTT
TRBV11-3	TRBJ1-5	.	.	CASIPNQPQHF	TGTGCCAGCATACCGAATCAGCCCCAGCATTTT
TRBV7-2	TRBJ1-2	TRBD1	.	CASSSRQGGYQGYTF	TGTGCCAGCAGCTCGCGACAGGGAGGATATCAAGGCTACACCTTC
TRBV5-1	TRBJ2-5	TRBD2	.	CASSLEGGGRETQYF	TGCGCCAGCAGCTTGGAAGGCGGGGGAAGAGAGACCCAGTACTTC
TRBV6-1	TRBJ1-2	.	.	CASSEIGDGYTF	TGTGCCAGCAGTGAAATCGGAGACGGCTACACCTTC
TRBV30	TRBJ2-3	.	.	CASLGRRLTDTQYF	TGTGCCTCCCTGGGTAGGAGACTCACCGATACGCAGTATTTT
TRBV6-4	TRBJ1-5	.	few	CASSTGIGQPQHF	TGTGCCAGCAGTACAGGGATCGGTCAGCCCCAGCATTTT
TRBV5-4	TRBJ1-1	TRBD1	.	CASRDREVNTEAFF	TGTGCCAGCAGGGACAGGGAAGTGAACACTGAAGCTTTCTTT